This T cell receptor beta chain comes out of a study of radiation and T cells in renal cell carcinoma. Study summary: Nephrectomy followed 15 Gy stereotactic body radiation by 4 weeks.

Concerning this clone: Its antigen is not known.

The data were produced by immunoSEQ multiplex PCR, yet TCRdb's version contains in-frame clones alone and is incomplete. The top ten clones hold roughly 7% of a sample with 60,000 to 65,000 clones, 70% to 80% of them seen once. Time point specified: blood 2 weeks post-SBRT. The treatment denotes: 15 Gy SBRT to primary tumor, nephrectomy 4 weeks later. The study, taken as a whole, reports: Top tumor clonotypes rose in blood 2 weeks post-radiation, then contracted.

The sequence came from a man in his 60s with renal cell carcinoma. The source material was blood, sampled from a patient whose treatment included radiotherapy and nephrectomy.

This chain's CDR3 is CASSPGQGASYEQYV. CDR3 coding DNA: TGTGCCAGCAGCCCGGGACAGGGGGCATCCTACGAGCAGTACGTC. This chain connects TRBV6-1 to TRBJ2-7, with 12 bases fitting TRBD1. V shed 6 bases, J shed 1 base, and the junction held 4 bases outside the gene matches. CDR1 is MNHNS and CDR2 is SASEGT in the germline V gene. The CDR3 runs to 15 residues.